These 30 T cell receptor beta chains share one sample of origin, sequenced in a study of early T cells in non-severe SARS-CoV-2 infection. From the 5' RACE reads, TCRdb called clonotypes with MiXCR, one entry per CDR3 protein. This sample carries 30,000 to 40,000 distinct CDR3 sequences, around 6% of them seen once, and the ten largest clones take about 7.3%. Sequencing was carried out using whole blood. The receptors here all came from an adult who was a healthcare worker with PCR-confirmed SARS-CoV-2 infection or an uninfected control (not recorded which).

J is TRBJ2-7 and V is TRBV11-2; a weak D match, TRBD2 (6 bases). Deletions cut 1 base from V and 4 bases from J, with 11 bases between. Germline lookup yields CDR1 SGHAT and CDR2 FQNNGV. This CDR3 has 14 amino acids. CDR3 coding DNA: TGTGCCAGCAGCTTAGGGCTAGCGCGGTACGAGCAGTACTTC. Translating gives CASSLGLARYEQYF.

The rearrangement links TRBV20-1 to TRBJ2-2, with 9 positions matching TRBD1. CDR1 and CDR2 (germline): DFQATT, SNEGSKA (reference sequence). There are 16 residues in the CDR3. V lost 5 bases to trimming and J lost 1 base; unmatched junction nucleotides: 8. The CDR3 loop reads CSAPLYRGRNTGELFF. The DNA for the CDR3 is TGCAGTGCTCCGTTATACAGGGGGCGGAACACCGGGGAGCTGTTTTTT.

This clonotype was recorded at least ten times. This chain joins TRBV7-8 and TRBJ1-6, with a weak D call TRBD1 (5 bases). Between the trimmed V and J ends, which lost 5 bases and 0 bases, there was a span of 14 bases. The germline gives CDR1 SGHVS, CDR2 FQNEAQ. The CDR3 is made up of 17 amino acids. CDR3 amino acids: CASSPRDGSSYNSPLHF. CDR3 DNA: TGTGCCAGCAGCCCTAGGGACGGCAGCTCCTATAATTCACCCCTCCACTTT.

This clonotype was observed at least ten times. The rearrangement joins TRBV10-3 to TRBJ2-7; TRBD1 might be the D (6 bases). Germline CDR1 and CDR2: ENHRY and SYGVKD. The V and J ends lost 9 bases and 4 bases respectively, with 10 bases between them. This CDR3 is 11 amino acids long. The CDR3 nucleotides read TGTGCCATGGGGCAGGGGTACGAGCAGTACTTC. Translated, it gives CAMGQGYEQYF.

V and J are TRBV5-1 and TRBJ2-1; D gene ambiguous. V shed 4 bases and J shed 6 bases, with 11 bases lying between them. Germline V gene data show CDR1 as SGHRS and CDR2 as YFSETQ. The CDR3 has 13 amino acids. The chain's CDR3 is CASSPGTGNEQFF. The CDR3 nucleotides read TGCGCCAGCAGCCCAGGAACCGGCAATGAGCAGTTCTTC.

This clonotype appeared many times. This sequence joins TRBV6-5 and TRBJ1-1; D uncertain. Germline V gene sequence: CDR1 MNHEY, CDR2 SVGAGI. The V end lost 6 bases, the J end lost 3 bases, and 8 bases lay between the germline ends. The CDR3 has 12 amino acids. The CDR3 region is CASRDMDTEAFF. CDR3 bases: TGTGCCAGCAGGGATATGGACACTGAAGCTTTCTTT.

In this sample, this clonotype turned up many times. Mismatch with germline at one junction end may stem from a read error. The DNA for the CDR3 is TGTGCCAGCAGCTACAGGCGGGGGGCGGAGATGTTGTTC. Residues: CASSYRRGAEMLF. The chain is built from TRBV11-2 and TRBJ2-4; 8 bases agree with TRBD2. The length of the CDR3 is 13 residues. Germline-derived CDR1 and CDR2 are SGHAT and FQNNGV. Full variable domain (rest looked up from reference TRBV11-2 and TRBJ2-4): EAGVAQSPRYKIIEKRQSVAFWCNPISGHATLYWYQQILGQGPKLLIQFQNNGVVDDSQLPKDRFSAERLKGVDSTLKIQPAKLEDSAVYLCASSYRRGAEMLFGAGTRLSVL.

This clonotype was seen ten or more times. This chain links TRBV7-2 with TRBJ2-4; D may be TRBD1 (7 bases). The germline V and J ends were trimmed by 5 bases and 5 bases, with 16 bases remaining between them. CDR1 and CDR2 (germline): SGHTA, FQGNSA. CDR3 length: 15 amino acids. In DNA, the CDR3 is TGTGCCAGCAGCCCCCAAGGAGGGGGCCAAAACATTCAGTACTTC. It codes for CASSPQGGGQNIQYF.

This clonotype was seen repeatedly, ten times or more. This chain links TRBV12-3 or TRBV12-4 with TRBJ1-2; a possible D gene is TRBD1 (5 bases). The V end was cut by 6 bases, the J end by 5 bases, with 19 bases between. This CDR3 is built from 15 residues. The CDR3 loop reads CASSIGTGFGYGYTF. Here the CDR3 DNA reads TGTGCCAGCAGCATCGGGACCGGGTTTGGGTATGGCTACACCTTC.

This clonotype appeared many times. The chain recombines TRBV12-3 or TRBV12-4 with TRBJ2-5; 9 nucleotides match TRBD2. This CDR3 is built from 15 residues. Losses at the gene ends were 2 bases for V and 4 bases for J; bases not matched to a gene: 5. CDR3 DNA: TGTGCCAGCAGTTTATCGCGGGGGGGTGGAGAGACCCAGTACTTC. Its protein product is CASSLSRGGGETQYF.

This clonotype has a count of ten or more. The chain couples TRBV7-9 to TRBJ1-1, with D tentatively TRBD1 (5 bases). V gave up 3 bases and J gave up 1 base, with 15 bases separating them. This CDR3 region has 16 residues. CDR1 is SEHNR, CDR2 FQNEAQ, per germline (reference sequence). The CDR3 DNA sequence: TGTGCCAGCAGCTTTCCGGTCGAGGGGACGAACACTGAAGCTTTCTTT. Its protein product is CASSFPVEGTNTEAFF.

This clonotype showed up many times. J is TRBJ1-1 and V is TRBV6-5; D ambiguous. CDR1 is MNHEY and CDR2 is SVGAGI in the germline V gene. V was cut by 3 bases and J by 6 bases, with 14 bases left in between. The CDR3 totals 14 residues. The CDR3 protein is CASSYGRRGAEAFF. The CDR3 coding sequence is TGTGCCAGCAGTTATGGACGGCGAGGCGCTGAAGCTTTCTTT.

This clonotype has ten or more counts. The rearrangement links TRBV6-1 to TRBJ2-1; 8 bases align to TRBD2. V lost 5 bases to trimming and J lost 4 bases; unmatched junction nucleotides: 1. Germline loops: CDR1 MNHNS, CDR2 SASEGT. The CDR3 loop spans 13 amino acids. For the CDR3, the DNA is TGTGCCAGCAGTACTAGCGGTTACAATGAGCAGTTCTTC. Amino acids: CASSTSGYNEQFF.

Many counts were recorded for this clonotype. The CDR3 spells CSAPGRTGQPQHF. As DNA, the CDR3 is TGCAGTGCTCCGGGACGGACGGGTCAGCCCCAGCATTTT. The chain carries TRBV20-1 and TRBJ1-5, with a weak D call TRBD1 (5 bases). CDR1 is DFQATT, CDR2 SNEGSKA, per germline (reference sequence). V lost 5 bases and J lost 6, with 14 bases in between. The CDR3 is made up of 13 amino acids.

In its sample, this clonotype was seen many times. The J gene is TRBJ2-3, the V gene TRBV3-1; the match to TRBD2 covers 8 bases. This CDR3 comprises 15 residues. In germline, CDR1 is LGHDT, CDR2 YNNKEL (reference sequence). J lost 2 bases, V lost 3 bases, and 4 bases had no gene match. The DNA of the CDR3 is TGTGCCAGCAGCCAGCGCGGGAGGCCCACAGATACGCAGTATTTT. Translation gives CASSQRGRPTDTQYF.

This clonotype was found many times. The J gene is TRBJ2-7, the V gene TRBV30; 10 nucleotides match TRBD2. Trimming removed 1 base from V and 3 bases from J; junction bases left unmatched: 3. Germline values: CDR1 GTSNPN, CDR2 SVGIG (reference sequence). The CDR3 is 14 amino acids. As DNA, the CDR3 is TGTGCCTGGAGTGGACTAGCGGGTGTCTACGAGCAGTACTTC. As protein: CAWSGLAGVYEQYF.

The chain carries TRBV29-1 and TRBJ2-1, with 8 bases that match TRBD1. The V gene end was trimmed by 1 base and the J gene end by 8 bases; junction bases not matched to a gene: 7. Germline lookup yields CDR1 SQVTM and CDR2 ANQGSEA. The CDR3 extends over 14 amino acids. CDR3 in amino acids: CSVEGAGTGYEQFF. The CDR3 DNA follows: TGCAGCGTTGAAGGCGCCGGGACAGGCTATGAGCAGTTCTTC.

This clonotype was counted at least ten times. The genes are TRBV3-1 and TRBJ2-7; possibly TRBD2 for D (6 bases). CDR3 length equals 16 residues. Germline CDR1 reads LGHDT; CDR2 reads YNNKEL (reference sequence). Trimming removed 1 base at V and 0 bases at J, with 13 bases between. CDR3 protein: CASSQGRGRSSYEQYF. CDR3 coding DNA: TGTGCCAGCAGCCAAGGGAGGGGAAGAAGCTCCTACGAGCAGTACTTC.

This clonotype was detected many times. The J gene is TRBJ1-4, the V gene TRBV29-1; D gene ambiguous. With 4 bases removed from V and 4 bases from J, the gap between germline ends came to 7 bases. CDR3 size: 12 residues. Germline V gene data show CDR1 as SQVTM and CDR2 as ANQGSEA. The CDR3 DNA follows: TGCAGCGTTGGTGGGATTAATGAAAAACTGTTTTTT. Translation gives CSVGGINEKLFF.

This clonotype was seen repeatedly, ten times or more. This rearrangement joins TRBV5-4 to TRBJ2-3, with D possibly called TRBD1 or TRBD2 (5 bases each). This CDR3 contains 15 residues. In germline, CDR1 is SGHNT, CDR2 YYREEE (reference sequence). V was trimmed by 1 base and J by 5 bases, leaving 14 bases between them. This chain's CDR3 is CASSLRTPGGDTQYF. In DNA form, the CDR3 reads TGTGCCAGCAGCTTGAGGACGCCTGGGGGAGATACGCAGTATTTT.

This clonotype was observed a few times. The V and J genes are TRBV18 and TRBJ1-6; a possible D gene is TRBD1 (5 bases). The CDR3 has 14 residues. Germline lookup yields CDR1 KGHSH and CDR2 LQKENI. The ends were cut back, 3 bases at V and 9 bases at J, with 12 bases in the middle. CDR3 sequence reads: CASSPGLEGSPLHF. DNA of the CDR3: TGTGCCAGCTCACCGGGACTCGAAGGTTCACCCCTCCACTTT. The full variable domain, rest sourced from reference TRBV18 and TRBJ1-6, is NAGVMQNPRHLVRRRGQEARLRCSPMKGHSHVYWYRQLPEEGLKFMVYLQKENIIDESGMPKERFSAEFPKEGPSILRIQQVVRGDSAAYFCASSPGLEGSPLHFGNGTRLTVT.

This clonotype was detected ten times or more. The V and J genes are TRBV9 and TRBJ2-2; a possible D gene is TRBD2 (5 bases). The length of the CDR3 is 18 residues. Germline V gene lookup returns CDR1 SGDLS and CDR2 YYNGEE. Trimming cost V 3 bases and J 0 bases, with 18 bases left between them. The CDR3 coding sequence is TGTGCCAGCAGCGGAGACCGCTTGAGCGGCTCGAACACCGGGGAGCTGTTTTTT. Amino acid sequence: CASSGDRLSGSNTGELFF.

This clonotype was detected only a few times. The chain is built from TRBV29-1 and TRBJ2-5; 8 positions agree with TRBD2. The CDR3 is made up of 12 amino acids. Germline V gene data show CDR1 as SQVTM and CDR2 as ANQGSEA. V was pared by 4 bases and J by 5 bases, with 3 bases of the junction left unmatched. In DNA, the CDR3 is TGCAGCGTTGGGGCGGGAGGCGAGACCCAGTACTTC. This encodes CSVGAGGETQYF.

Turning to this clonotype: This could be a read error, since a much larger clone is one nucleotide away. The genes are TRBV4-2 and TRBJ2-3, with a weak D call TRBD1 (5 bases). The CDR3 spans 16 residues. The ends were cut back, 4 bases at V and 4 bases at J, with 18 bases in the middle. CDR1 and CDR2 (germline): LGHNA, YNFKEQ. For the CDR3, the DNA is TGTGCCAGCAGCCCAAAGGGTCCAGGGTGCCCAGATACGCAGTATTTT. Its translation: CASSPKGPGCPDTQYF.

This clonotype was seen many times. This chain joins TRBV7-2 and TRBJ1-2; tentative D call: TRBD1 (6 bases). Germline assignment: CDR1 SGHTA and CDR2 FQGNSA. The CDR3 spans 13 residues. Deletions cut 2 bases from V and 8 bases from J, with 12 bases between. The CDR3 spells CASSLSGELGYTF. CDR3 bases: TGTGCCAGCAGCTTATCAGGGGAACTAGGCTACACCTTC.

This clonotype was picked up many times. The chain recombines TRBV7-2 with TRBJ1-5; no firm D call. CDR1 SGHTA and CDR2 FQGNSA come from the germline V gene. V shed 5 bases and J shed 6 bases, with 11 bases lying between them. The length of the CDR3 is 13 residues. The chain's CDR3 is CASSQTRTQPQHF. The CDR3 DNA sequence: TGTGCCAGCAGCCAAACTCGCACTCAGCCCCAGCATTTT.

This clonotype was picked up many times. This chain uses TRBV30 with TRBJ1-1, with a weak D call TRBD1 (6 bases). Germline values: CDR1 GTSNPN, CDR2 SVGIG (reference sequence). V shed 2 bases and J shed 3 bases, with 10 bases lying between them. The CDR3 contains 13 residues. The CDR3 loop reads CAWSFRGDTEAFF. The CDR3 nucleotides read TGTGCCTGGAGTTTTAGGGGGGACACTGAAGCTTTCTTT.

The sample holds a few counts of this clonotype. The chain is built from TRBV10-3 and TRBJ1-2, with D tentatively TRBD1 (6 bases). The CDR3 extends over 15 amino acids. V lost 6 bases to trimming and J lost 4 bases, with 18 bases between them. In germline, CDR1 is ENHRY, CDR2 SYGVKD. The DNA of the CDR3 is TGTGCCATCAGAGATACAGGGCTACGGGGCTATGGCTACACCTTC. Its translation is CAIRDTGLRGYGYTF.

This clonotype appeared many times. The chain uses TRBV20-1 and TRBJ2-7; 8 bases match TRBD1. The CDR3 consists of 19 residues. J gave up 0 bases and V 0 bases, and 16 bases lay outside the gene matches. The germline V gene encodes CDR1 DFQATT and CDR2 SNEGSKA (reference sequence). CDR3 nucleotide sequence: TGCAGTGCTAGAGATCACGTCAGGGACAGGAGTCCCTTCTCCTACGAGCAGTACTTC. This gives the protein CSARDHVRDRSPFSYEQYF.

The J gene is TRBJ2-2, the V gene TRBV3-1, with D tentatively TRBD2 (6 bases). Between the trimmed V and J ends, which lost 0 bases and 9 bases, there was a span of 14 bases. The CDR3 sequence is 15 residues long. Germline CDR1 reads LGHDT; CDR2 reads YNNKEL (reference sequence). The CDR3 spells CASSQEGGPHRELFF. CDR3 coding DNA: TGTGCCAGCAGCCAAGAGGGAGGACCCCACCGGGAGCTGTTTTTT.